A single sample gave rise to the 17 T cell receptor beta chains below, sequenced in a study of blood T cell repertoires in COVID-19. Here immunoSEQ multiplex PCR was the method, and the copy in TCRdb shows in-frame clones only, minus some. Of some 100,000 clones listed, around 85% are singletons. Sequenced sample: peripheral blood. Receptors originate from a woman aged 60-75 years with acute or convalescent COVID-19.

V is TRBV10-1 and J is TRBJ2-1; D remains unclear. CDR1 is WNHNN and CDR2 is SYGVQD in the germline V gene (reference sequence). V lost 2 bases, J lost 8 bases, and 7 bases lay in between. This CDR3 has 12 residues. CDR3 protein: CASSEGFDEQFF. The CDR3 coding sequence is TGCGCCAGCAGTGAGGGCTTCGATGAGCAGTTCTTC.

CDR3 DNA: TGCGCCAGCAGGAGAACCGGGACAGGGAAAAACATTCAGTACTTC. Protein product: CASRRTGTGKNIQYF. The chain carries TRBV5-1 and TRBJ2-4, with 9 bases that match TRBD1. CDR1 and CDR2 (germline): SGHRS, YFSETQ. V was pared by 5 bases and J by 4 bases, with 7 bases of the junction left unmatched. The CDR3 covers 15 residues.

The chain combines TRBV4-2 with TRBJ1-2, with D maybe TRBD1 (5 bases). Between the trimmed V and J ends, which lost 3 bases and 0 bases, there was a span of 20 bases. The CDR3 has 18 amino acids. Germline CDR1 reads LGHNA; CDR2 reads YNFKEQ. The CDR3 sequence is CASSHRGGGASANYGYTF. CDR3 nucleotides: TGTGCCAGCAGCCACCGGGGTGGAGGGGCCTCAGCTAACTATGGCTACACCTTC.

This sequence joins TRBV30 and TRBJ2-2, with TRBD1 matching over 7 bases. Germline CDR1 GTSNPN, CDR2 SVGIG (reference sequence). The CDR3 extends over 17 amino acids. The ends lost 0 bases at V and 6 bases at J; junction bases unmatched: 13. The CDR3 sequence is CAWSVRPTGLYPGELFF. CDR3 coding DNA: TGTGCCTGGAGTGTACGTCCGACAGGGCTTTACCCCGGGGAGCTGTTTTTT.

J is TRBJ1-3 and V is TRBV5-1; D uncertain. There are 12 residues in the CDR3. Trimming left V 1 base short and J 4 bases short, with 3 bases between. Germline V gene lookup returns CDR1 SGHRS and CDR2 YFSETQ. CDR3 region: CASSLSGNTIYF. Written as DNA, the CDR3 is TGCGCCAGCAGCTTGAGCGGAAACACCATATATTTT. The entire variable domain, with the rest obtained from reference TRBV5-1 and TRBJ1-3, is as follows: KAGVTQTPRYLIKTRGQQVTLSCSPISGHRSVSWYQQTPGQGLQFLFEYFSETQRNKGNFPGRFSGRQFSNSRSEMNVSTLELGDSALYLCASSLSGNTIYFGEGSWLTVV.

Only one count was recorded for this clone. V is TRBV10-1 and J is TRBJ1-2; the match to TRBD1 covers 8 bases. In germline, CDR1 is WNHNN, CDR2 SYGVQD (reference sequence). The CDR3 has 13 amino acids. After removal of 5 bases from V and 4 bases from J, the junction contained 3 bases not matched to a gene. The CDR3, as DNA: TGCGCCAGCAGTCCCGGGACAGGCTATGGCTACACCTTC. It is translated as CASSPGTGYGYTF.

This chain links TRBV7-8 with TRBJ1-2, with 7 bases identical to TRBD1. This CDR3 contains 13 residues. V lost 1 base to trimming and J lost 5 bases; unmatched junction nucleotides: 1. Germline V CDR1 and CDR2: SGHVS, FQNEAQ. The CDR3 is CASSLEGAYGYTF. CDR3 in DNA: TGTGCCAGCAGCTTAGAGGGGGCATATGGCTACACCTTC.

The chain couples TRBV5-4 to TRBJ2-5; 11 positions agree with TRBD2. The CDR3 has 16 amino acids. CDR1 is SGHNT, CDR2 YYREEE, per germline (reference sequence). V lost 0 bases, J lost 3 bases, and 4 bases stayed unmatched. In DNA form, the CDR3 reads TGTGCCAGCAGCTTGGCCTTGACTAGCGGGGAAGAGACCCAGTACTTC. It specifies CASSLALTSGEETQYF.

The V call is TRBV12-3 or TRBV12-4, the J call TRBJ1-2; 7 nucleotides align to TRBD1. Losses at the gene ends were 5 bases for V and 7 bases for J; bases not matched to a gene: 4. CDR3 length equals 12 residues. The CDR3 reads CASSRDSLGYTF. The CDR3 DNA reads as TGTGCCAGCAGTCGGGACAGCCTTGGCTACACCTTC.

CDR3 sequence: CASNGHTVAKNIQYF. The CDR3 nucleotides are TGTGCCAGCAACGGACACACCGTAGCCAAAAACATTCAGTACTTC. The V and J genes are TRBV6-5 and TRBJ2-4; tentative D call: TRBD1 (5 bases). CDR1 and CDR2 (germline): MNHEY, SVGAGI. The CDR3 is 15 amino acids. Trimming left V 7 bases short and J 0 bases short, with 13 bases between.

The V and J genes are TRBV6-2 or TRBV6-3 and TRBJ1-5; 7 bases line up with TRBD1. The CDR3 is made up of 15 amino acids. The V gene's germline CDR1 is MNHEY and CDR2 SVGEGT. J was trimmed by 2 bases and V by 5 bases; bases with no gene match: 6. The chain's CDR3 is CASSPLGQGNQPQHF. The DNA for the CDR3 is TGTGCCAGCAGTCCCCTCGGACAGGGCAATCAGCCCCAGCATTTT.

Turning to this clone: Additional DNA sequences in this sample encode the identical CDR3. V and J are TRBV4-2 and TRBJ1-2; maybe TRBD1 (6 bases). There are 15 residues in the CDR3. Trimming stripped 0 bases from V and 2 bases from J, with 10 bases between. Germline CDR1 LGHNA, CDR2 YNFKEQ. CDR3 in DNA: TGTGCCAGCAGCCAAGATACAGGGACCAACTATGGCTACACCTTC. This gives the protein CASSQDTGTNYGYTF.

The genes are TRBV2 and TRBJ1-1; D is perhaps TRBD1 (5 bases). The length of the CDR3 is 15 residues. CDR1 is SNHLY and CDR2 is FYNNEI in the germline V gene. V dropped 5 bases and J dropped 5 bases, with 18 bases sitting between them. This CDR3 reads CASSPLGYQGTEAFF. CDR3 nucleotides: TGTGCCAGCAGTCCACTTGGCTATCAGGGAACTGAAGCTTTCTTT. Variable domain in full (rest from reference TRBV2 and TRBJ1-1): EPEVTQTPSHQVTQMGQEVILRCVPISNHLYFYWYRQILGQKVEFLVSFYNNEISEKSEIFDDQFSVERPDGSNFTLKIRSTKLEDSAMYFCASSPLGYQGTEAFFGQGTRLTVV.

V is TRBV9 and J is TRBJ1-2; 8 nucleotides agree with TRBD1. V dropped 3 bases and J dropped 2; count of bases not matched to a gene: 3. CDR3 length: 14 residues. Germline values: CDR1 SGDLS, CDR2 YYNGEE. This CDR3 is CASSAGQGNYGYTF. CDR3 bases: TGTGCCAGCAGCGCCGGACAGGGAAACTATGGCTACACCTTC. Full variable domain (remainder filled in from reference TRBV9 and TRBJ1-2): DSGVTQTPKHLITATGQRVTLRCSPRSGDLSVYWYQQSLDQGLQFLIQYYNGEERAKGNILERFSAQQFPDLHSELNLSSLELGDSALYFCASSAGQGNYGYTFGSGTRLTVV.

CDR3 nucleotides: TGCGCCAGCAGCCACCAAGGTCAGGGGGCGGTGAACACTGAAGCTTTCTTT. It yields the protein CASSHQGQGAVNTEAFF. The chain couples TRBV4-1 to TRBJ1-1, with 8 bases lining up with TRBD1. Germline CDR1 is MGHRA and CDR2 is YSYEKL. V was pared by 3 bases and J by 0 bases, with 9 bases of the junction left unmatched. The CDR3 extends over 17 amino acids.

The V call is TRBV7-9, the J call TRBJ1-2; 7 positions match TRBD1. V trimming: 4 bases; J trimming: 1 base; junction bases outside the gene matches: 6. This CDR3 is built from 15 residues. Germline V gives CDR1 SEHNR, CDR2 FQNEAQ (reference sequence). This CDR3 reads CASSSFGTDNYGYTF. DNA of the CDR3: TGTGCCAGCAGCTCCTTCGGGACAGATAACTATGGCTACACCTTC.

The V and J genes are TRBV29-1 and TRBJ2-1, with 8 bases identical to TRBD1. Germline CDR1 and CDR2: SQVTM and ANQGSEA. With 7 bases clipped from V and 5 bases from J, the junction kept 7 bases outside the gene matches. CDR3 length equals 13 residues. CDR3 sequence reads: CSARTGQDNEQFF. DNA of the CDR3: TGCAGCGCTAGGACAGGGCAGGACAATGAGCAGTTCTTC.